These T cell receptor beta chains were read from a single sample in a study of cytomegalovirus exposure and HLA in healthy donors. Measured with immunoSEQ multiplex PCR; TCRdb has only the in-frame clones, and not every one. The sample records about 160,000 clones, roughly 80% being singletons. The sequenced sample was PBMCs. The receptor source for this set is a male donor in good health and CMV-seropositive. CDR3s include the opening cysteine and the closing phenylalanine or tryptophan. The D gene is left open where the match is weak. Not all rows give a size; the values are once, few, many and, for expanded clones, a class.

>TRBV25-1|TRBJ1-2|TRBD1|.
TGTGCCAGCAGTGAATCAGGGGGCGCCGGCGATGGCTACACCTTC
CASSESGGAGDGYTF
>TRBV28|TRBJ2-7|.|.
TGTGCCCCCAGTACTAACTACGAGCAGTACTTC
CAPSTNYEQYF
>TRBV19|TRBJ1-6|TRBD1|few
TGTGCCAGTACGGACAGGGGTAATCCACCCCTCCACTTT
CASTDRGNPPLHF
>TRBV27|TRBJ1-1|.|.
TGTGCCAGCAGTTCAGACAGCTCTGGGGCCGGGGGCACTGAAGCTTTCTTT
CASSSDSSGAGGTEAFF
>TRBV30|TRBJ1-4|.|few
TGTGCCTGGAGTCCGACAAGCCGGAATGAAAAACTGTTTTTT
CAWSPTSRNEKLFF
>TRBV19|TRBJ1-1|.|.
TGTGCCAGTAGTATACTTCCCAGGGAGGGCACTGAAGCTTTCTTT
CASSILPREGTEAFF
>TRBV6-5|TRBJ1-1|.|.
TGTGCCAGCAGTTACTCCGGGGTGAACACTGAAGCTTTCTTT
CASSYSGVNTEAFF
>TRBV5-1|TRBJ1-3|TRBD1|.
TGCGCCAGCAGCGCCTCCGGGACAGGGTCTGGAAACACCATATATTTT
CASSASGTGSGNTIYF
>TRBV11-1|TRBJ2-7|.|.
TGTGCCAGCAGCAAGGCGGGTATTAGTGAGCAGTACTTC
CASSKAGISEQYF
>TRBV2|TRBJ1-1|TRBD1|.
TGTGCCAGCAGTGAAAGGTTTCCTCCGCACCGGGACAGACGTATGAACACTGAAGCTTTCTTT
CASSERFPPHRDRRMNTEAFF
>TRBV4-1|TRBJ2-1|.|.
TGCGCCAGCAGCCAAGATAAGGGGCCCCAGACGTGGGATGAGCAGTTCTTC
CASSQDKGPQTWDEQFF